This TCR beta chain came from a study of blood T cell repertoires in COVID-19. As for the study in general: Whether acute or convalescent, the COVID-19 samples came from the United States, Italy and Spain. T cells, B-cell-depleted T cells, or PBMCs supplied cDNA or gDNA.

Cohort 3 donors counted as recovered after two negative PCRs, clearance, or resolved symptoms. The ends were cut back, 7 bases at V and 7 bases at J, with 11 bases in the middle. The V gene's germline CDR1 is MDHEN and CDR2 SYDVKM. This CDR3 spans 12 amino acids. Per the original data handling: Nucleated cell number was recorded as an estimate derived from reference gene primer amplification. Assay used: immunoSEQ multiplex PCR; TCRdb lists only in-frame clones, some missing. V and J calls and clone size come straight from that table; D and trimming were deduced from the DNA. The sample consists of roughly 160,000 clones, approximately 80% of them appearing once.

This sequence originates from a man aged 45-60 years who had recovered from COVID-19. The source material was PBMCs or T cells enriched from blood (not recorded which). The chain couples TRBV28 to TRBJ2-1, with D uncertain. CDR3 coding DNA: TGTGCCAGCACCGGCGGCCAAAATGAGCAGTTCTTC. It yields the protein CASTGGQNEQFF.